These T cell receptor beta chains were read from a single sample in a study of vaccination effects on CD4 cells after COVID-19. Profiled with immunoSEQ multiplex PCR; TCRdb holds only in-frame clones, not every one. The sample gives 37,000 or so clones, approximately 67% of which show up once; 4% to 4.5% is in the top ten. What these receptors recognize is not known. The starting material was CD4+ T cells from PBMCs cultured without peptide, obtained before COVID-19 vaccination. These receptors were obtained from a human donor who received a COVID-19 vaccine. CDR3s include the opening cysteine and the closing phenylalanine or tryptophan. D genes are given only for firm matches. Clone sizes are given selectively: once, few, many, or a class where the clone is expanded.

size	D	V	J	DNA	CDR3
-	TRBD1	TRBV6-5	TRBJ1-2	TGTGCCAGCAGTTACTACGGGACAGGGTCATATGGCTACACCTTC	CASSYYGTGSYGYTF
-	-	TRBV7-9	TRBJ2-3	TGTGCCAGCAGCCAGAGAGCGGCCCGCACAGATACGCAGTATTTT	CASSQRAARTDTQYF
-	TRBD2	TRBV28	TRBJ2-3	TGTGCCAGCAGAACCGGGACTAGCGGGAGGGCCCATACGCAGTATTTT	CASRTGTSGRAHTQYF
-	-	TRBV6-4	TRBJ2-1	TGTGCCAGCAGTGACTCCGAGCGGAGCAATGAGCAGTTCTTC	CASSDSERSNEQFF
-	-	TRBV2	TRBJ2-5	TGTGCCAGCAGCGAAAGGGGGGGACCTTGGGAGACCCAGTACTTC	CASSERGGPWETQYF
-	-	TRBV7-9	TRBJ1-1	TGTGCCAGCAGCTTCAGGGCGGGTACCACTGAAGCTTTCTTT	CASSFRAGTTEAFF
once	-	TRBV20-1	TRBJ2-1	TGCAGTGCTAGTCCCGACAAAAGCTCCTACAATGAGCAGTTCTTC	CSASPDKSSYNEQFF
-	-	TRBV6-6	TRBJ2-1	TGTGCCAGCAGTTACTCGGTTGGGGGGGCTAACGAGCAGTTCTTC	CASSYSVGGANEQFF
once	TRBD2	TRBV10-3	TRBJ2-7	TGTGCCATCAGGGTCCGGGCTGGGCGGGAGGGCCTAGGGGGCGAGCAGTACTTC	CAIRVRAGREGLGGEQYF
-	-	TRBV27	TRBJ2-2	TGTGCCAGCAGCTCTCTAACCGGGGAGCTGTTTTTT	CASSSLTGELFF
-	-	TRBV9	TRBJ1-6	TGTGCCAGCAGCGTAGTGGGTGCCTATAATTCACCCCTCCACTTT	CASSVVGAYNSPLHF
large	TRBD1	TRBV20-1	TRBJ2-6	TGCAGTGCTAGTCCTATAGACAGGGCTGGGGCCAACGTCCTGACTTTC	CSASPIDRAGANVLTF
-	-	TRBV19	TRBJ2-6	TGTGCCAGTAGTACTTCAGGGGTTTCAGGGGCCAACGTCCTGACTTTC	CASSTSGVSGANVLTF
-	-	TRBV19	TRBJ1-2	TGTGCCAGTAGTATGAGGACGGGGGGCTATGGCTACACCTTC	CASSMRTGGYGYTF
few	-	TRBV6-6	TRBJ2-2	TGTGCCGCAACTCTTGACAGGAACACCGGGGAGCTGTTTTTT	CAATLDRNTGELFF
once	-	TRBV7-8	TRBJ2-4	TGTGCCAGCAGCTTAGACGGTTTCCAAAACATTCAGTACTTC	CASSLDGFQNIQYF
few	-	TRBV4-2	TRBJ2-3	TGTGCCAGCACCAAAGGCCCCTCGAGCACAGATACGCAGTATTTT	CASTKGPSSTDTQYF
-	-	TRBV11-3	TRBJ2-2	TGTGCCAGCAGCTCAAACGGGGACACCGGGGAGCTGTTTTTT	CASSSNGDTGELFF
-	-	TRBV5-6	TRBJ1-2	TGTGCCAGCAAAACAGGGCTAGCTAACTATGGCTACACCTTC	CASKTGLANYGYTF
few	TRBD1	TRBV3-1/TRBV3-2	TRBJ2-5	TGTGCCAGCAGACAGACAGGGAAAGAGACCCAGTACTTC	CASRQTGKETQYF
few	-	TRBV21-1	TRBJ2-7	TGTGCCAGCAGCACCCGGCCCCGACGGTGG	CASSTRPRRW
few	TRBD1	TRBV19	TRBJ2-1	TGTGCCAGTAGTATCCTGGGGACAGGCTCCTACAATGAGCAGTTCTTC	CASSILGTGSYNEQFF
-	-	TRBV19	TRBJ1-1	TGTGCCAGTACCCCTACCGGTGGGGGGAACACTGAAGCTTTCTTT	CASTPTGGGNTEAFF
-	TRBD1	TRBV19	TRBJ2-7	TGTGCCAGTAGTATTATACAGGGGGCGAGACGGAACGAGCAGTACTTC	CASSIIQGARRNEQYF
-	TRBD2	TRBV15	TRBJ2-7	TGTGCCACCACCAGCGGGGGGTACTACGAGCAGTACTTC	CATTSGGYYEQYF
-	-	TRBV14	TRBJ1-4	TGTGCCAGCAGCCCCAGTGGAGGTGCAACTAATGAAAAACTGTTTTTT	CASSPSGGATNEKLFF
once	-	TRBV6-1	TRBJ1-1	TGTGCCAGCAGTGAATCCCAGCGGGTCACTGAAGCTTTCTTT	CASSESQRVTEAFF
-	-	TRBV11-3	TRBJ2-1	TGTGCCAGCAGCTTAGAGGGGGGGCTGGAGCAGTTCTTC	CASSLEGGLEQFF
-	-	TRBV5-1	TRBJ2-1	TGCGCCAGCAGCGGGGGCCGGGGTTCCCACAATGAGCAGTTCTTC	CASSGGRGSHNEQFF
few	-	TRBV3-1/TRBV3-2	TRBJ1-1	TGTGCCAGCAGCCAAGCCCTCATGAACACTGAAGCTTTCTTT	CASSQALMNTEAFF
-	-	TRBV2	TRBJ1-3	TGTACCAGCAGTGGGAGTAGGAATGGAAACACCATATATTTT	CTSSGSRNGNTIYF
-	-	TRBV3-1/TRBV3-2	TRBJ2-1	TGTGCCAGCAGCCGGGGACTGGGAACTTTAAACTACAATGAGCAGTTCTTC	CASSRGLGTLNYNEQFF
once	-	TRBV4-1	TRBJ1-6	TGCGCCAGCAGCCAAGAAGGGGATGCCCCCCGGTCACCCCTCCACTTT	CASSQEGDAPRSPLHF
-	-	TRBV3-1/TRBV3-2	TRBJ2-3	TGTGCCAGCAGCCAGGCCACAGATACGCAGTATTTT	CASSQATDTQYF
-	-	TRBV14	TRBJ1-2	TGTGCCAGCAGCCAAGGCGGGCAGTCGAGAGGGAATGGCTACACCTTC	CASSQGGQSRGNGYTF
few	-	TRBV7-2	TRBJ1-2	TGTGCCAGCACAGTACAGCGTAATGGCTACACCTTC	CASTVQRNGYTF
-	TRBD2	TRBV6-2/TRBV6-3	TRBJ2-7	TGTGCCAGCAGTATAGCGGGAAATGCCTACGAGCAGTACTTC	CASSIAGNAYEQYF
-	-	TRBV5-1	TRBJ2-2	TGCGCCAGCAGCTTGCCCAGTGACACCGGGGAGCTGTTTTTT	CASSLPSDTGELFF
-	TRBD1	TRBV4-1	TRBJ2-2	TGCGCCAGCAGCCAACCGGGACAGAGGACGAGGGAGCTGTTTTTT	CASSQPGQRTRELFF
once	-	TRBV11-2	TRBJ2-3	TGTGCCAGCAGTCAGCGGGGAGGGGGCCTTACGCAGTATTTT	CASSQRGGGLTQYF
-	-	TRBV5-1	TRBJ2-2	TGCGCCAGCAGCCCCCAAGGACCGCTTAACACCGGGGAGCTGTTTTTT	CASSPQGPLNTGELFF
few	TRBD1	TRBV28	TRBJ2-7	TGTGCCAGCAGTTCCGCCGGGACAGGGTCGCACGAGCAGTACTTC	CASSSAGTGSHEQYF
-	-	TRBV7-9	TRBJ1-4	TGTGCCAGCAGCCCACGATCAACTAATGAAAAACTGTTTTTT	CASSPRSTNEKLFF